A single sample is the source of the 29 T cell receptor beta chains below, sequenced in a study of blood T cell repertoires in COVID-19. Profiling relied on immunoSEQ multiplex PCR, and the TCRdb table lists in-frame clones only, not all of them. The sample yields about 92,000 clones, 60% to 85% seen once. Sequenced material: peripheral blood. All receptors come from a middle-aged man who had recovered from COVID-19.

This rearrangement joins TRBV5-1 to TRBJ2-7, with D perhaps TRBD2 (5 bases). The CDR3 contains 15 residues. V was trimmed by 0 bases and J by 2 bases, leaving 12 bases between them. The germline gives CDR1 SGHRS, CDR2 YFSETQ. Here the CDR3 reads CASSLGRVTTYEQYF. CDR3 DNA sequence: TGCGCCAGCAGCTTGGGCCGTGTGACTACCTACGAGCAGTACTTC.

CDR3 sequence (DNA): TGTGCCAGCAGTGCCTATACCGGGACATTTAGTAAGCCCCAGCATTTT. It specifies CASSAYTGTFSKPQHF. This chain links TRBV6-1 with TRBJ1-5; D is possibly TRBD1 (6 bases). Germline CDR1 is MNHNS and CDR2 is SASEGT. Trimming left V 4 bases short and J 8 bases short, with 21 bases between. The CDR3 has 16 amino acids.

V gene TRBV7-2 combines with J gene TRBJ2-2; D perhaps matches TRBD2 (7 bases). CDR1 is SGHTA and CDR2 is FQGNSA in the germline V gene. V lost 3 bases, J lost 3 bases, and 11 bases lay in between. This CDR3 spans 15 amino acids. The chain's CDR3 is CASSFGGADTGELFF. The CDR3 DNA is TGTGCCAGCAGCTTTGGGGGGGCCGACACCGGGGAGCTGTTTTTT.

Points on this clone: This CDR3 is also generated by other DNA sequences in the sample. The DNA for the CDR3 is TGTGCCTGGAATAGGGGATATGGCTACACCTTC. Translated, it gives CAWNRGYGYTF. This chain uses TRBV30 with TRBJ1-2, with a tentative D call TRBD1 (5 bases). This CDR3 has 11 amino acids. Looked up from germline, CDR1 is GTSNPN and CDR2 is SVGIG (reference sequence). V was clipped by 4 bases and J by 5 bases, with 8 bases between them. The entire variable domain, with the rest obtained from reference TRBV30 and TRBJ1-2, is as follows: SQTIHQWPATLVQPVGSPLSLECTVEGTSNPNLYWYRQAAGRGLQLLFYSVGIGQISSEVPQNLSASRPQDRQFILSSKKLLLSDSGFYLCAWNRGYGYTFGSGTRLTVV.

The J gene is TRBJ1-1, the V gene TRBV5-1; 8 nucleotides line up with TRBD1. Trimming removed 4 bases from V and 1 base from J; junction bases left unmatched: 15. Germline CDR1 and CDR2: SGHRS and YFSETQ. The CDR3 is made up of 18 amino acids. As DNA, the CDR3 is TGCGCCAGCAGCAGAAGACAGGGGCCGCCGCGGGAGAACACTGAAGCTTTCTTT. The encoded protein is CASSRRQGPPRENTEAFF.

The chain employs TRBV7-2 and TRBJ2-7; 9 nucleotides match TRBD2. The CDR3 has 14 residues. V dropped 0 bases and J dropped 6; count of bases not matched to a gene: 3. CDR1 SGHTA and CDR2 FQGNSA come from the germline V gene. The CDR3 loop reads CASSLAAGGGEQYF. CDR3 DNA: TGTGCCAGCAGCTTAGCAGCGGGAGGCGGCGAGCAGTACTTC. Looking up the rest from reference TRBV7-2 and TRBJ2-7 gives the full variable domain: GAGVSQSPSNKVTEKGKDVELRCDPISGHTALYWYRQSLGQGLEFLIYFQGNSAPDKSGLPSDRFSAERTGGSVSTLTIQRTQQEDSAVYLCASSLAAGGGEQYFGPGTRLTVT.

The gene calls are TRBV7-7 and TRBJ2-2, with 8 bases lining up with TRBD2. From germline, CDR1 is SSHAT and CDR2 FNYEAQ (reference sequence). The CDR3 is 15 residues long. V lost 5 bases and J lost 7; bases outside the gene matches: 9. CDR3 protein: CASSPTGGASGELFF. Written as DNA, the CDR3 is TGTGCCAGCAGCCCCACGGGGGGGGCCAGCGGGGAGCTGTTTTTT.

The chain carries TRBV29-1 and TRBJ1-2; no clear D. Germline lookup yields CDR1 SQVTM and CDR2 ANQGSEA. The length of the CDR3 is 11 residues. Trimming cost V 4 bases and J 4 bases, with 7 bases left between them. The CDR3 spells CSVGSLYGYTF. The DNA for the CDR3 is TGCAGCGTTGGCAGTCTCTATGGCTACACCTTC. Combining the CDR3 with reference TRBV29-1 and TRBJ1-2 gives the whole variable domain SAVISQKPSRDICQRGTSLTIQCQVDSQVTMMFWYRQQPGQSLTLIATANQGSEATYESGFVIDKFPISRPNLTFSTLTVSNMSPEDSSIYLCSVGSLYGYTFGSGTRLTVV.

The sample holds a few counts of this clone. The J gene is TRBJ2-5, the V gene TRBV5-1, with 8 bases identical to TRBD2. CDR1 is SGHRS and CDR2 is YFSETQ in the germline V gene. V dropped 4 bases and J dropped 2; count of bases not matched to a gene: 10. CDR3 length: 16 amino acids. The CDR3 DNA is TGCGCCAGCAGCCCTAGTAAAAGCGGGAGTCAAGAGACCCAGTACTTC. Translating gives CASSPSKSGSQETQYF.

The chain links TRBV5-6 to TRBJ2-5; the match to TRBD2 covers 7 bases. Germline CDR1 and CDR2: SGHDT and YYEEEE. The junction had 7 bases not matched to a gene; V was cut back by 2 bases and J by 0 bases. The CDR3 runs 16 residues. CDR3 coding DNA: TGTGCCAGCAGCTTTGGACTAGAGAGAAACCAAGAGACCCAGTACTTC. It specifies CASSFGLERNQETQYF. The variable domain in full, completed from reference TRBV5-6 and TRBJ2-5, reads DAGVTQSPTHLIKTRGQQVTLRCSPKSGHDTVSWYQQALGQGPQFIFQYYEEEERQRGNFPDRFSGHQFPNYSSELNVNALLLGDSALYLCASSFGLERNQETQYFGPGTRLLVL.

The chain has TRBV21-1 and TRBJ1-5. TRBV21-1 is classified as a pseudogene. CDR3 length: 12 residues. The CDR3, as DNA: TGTGCCATAGTGTTGGGCAATCAGCCCCAGCATTTT. Translated: CAIVLGNQPQHF.

This clone has a handful of counts. The chain employs TRBV19 and TRBJ1-4, with D perhaps matching TRBD1 (5 bases). The CDR3 covers 13 residues. Deletions cut 4 bases from V and 8 bases from J, with 11 bases between. Germline V gives CDR1 LNHDA, CDR2 SQIVND (reference sequence). CDR3 bases: TGTGCCAGTAGTAAGGGGATGGTGGAAAAACTGTTTTTT. It codes for CASSKGMVEKLFF.

This clone has only a few counts. The rearrangement links TRBV3-1 (or the pseudogene TRBV3-2) to TRBJ2-7; possibly TRBD2 for D (7 bases). This CDR3 has 14 amino acids. Between the trimmed V and J ends, which lost 5 bases and 5 bases, there was a span of 16 bases. Germline-derived CDR1 and CDR2 are LGHDT and YNNKEL (reference sequence). The CDR3 nucleotides read TGTGCCAGCAGCGAGGGGGGGATCGTCAACGAGCAGTACTTC. Protein: CASSEGGIVNEQYF.

The CDR3 here is CASVSGGSNTEAFF. The CDR3 nucleotides read TGCGCCAGCGTGTCAGGGGGCTCGAACACTGAAGCTTTCTTT. This chain links TRBV10-2 with TRBJ1-1; TRBD1 agrees at 8 bases. Unmatched junction bases numbered 6, after V lost 8 bases and J lost 1 base. The CDR3 totals 14 residues. The germline V gene encodes CDR1 WSHSY and CDR2 SAAADI.

This chain connects TRBV5-1 to TRBJ2-2; 7 nucleotides agree with TRBD1. The germline V gene encodes CDR1 SGHRS and CDR2 YFSETQ. Unmatched junction bases numbered 7, after V lost 4 bases and J lost 4 bases. CDR3 size: 15 residues. This CDR3 is CASSRMDRSTGELFF. Here the CDR3 DNA reads TGCGCCAGCAGCCGAATGGACAGGAGCACCGGGGAGCTGTTTTTT.

The rearrangement links TRBV7-2 to TRBJ1-6; D might be TRBD1 (5 bases). The germline gives CDR1 SGHTA, CDR2 FQGNSA. Trimming left V 6 bases short and J 7 bases short, with 16 bases between. The CDR3 spans 15 residues. The CDR3 here is CASSKGTLSNSPLHF. DNA of the CDR3: TGTGCCAGCAGTAAAGGGACTCTGTCAAATTCACCCCTCCACTTT.

The gene calls are TRBV3-1 (or the pseudogene TRBV3-2) and TRBJ1-1; D remains ambiguous. The V and J ends lost 1 base and 11 bases respectively, with 11 bases between them. The V gene's germline CDR1 is LGHDT and CDR2 YNNKEL (reference sequence). The CDR3 sequence is 12 residues long. The CDR3 loop reads CASSQGPRRAFF. DNA for the CDR3: TGTGCCAGCAGCCAAGGTCCTCGGAGGGCTTTCTTT.

The chain has TRBV28 and TRBJ2-4; possibly TRBD1 for D (6 bases). The CDR3 is 15 residues long. Trimming removed 4 bases from V and 3 bases from J, with 13 bases in between. Germline V lookup: CDR1 MDHEN, CDR2 SYDVKM. CDR3 in amino acids: CASSSRGDGKNIQYF. CDR3 DNA: TGTGCCAGCAGTTCCAGGGGCGACGGCAAAAACATTCAGTACTTC. Complete variable domain (other parts from reference TRBV28 and TRBJ2-4): DVKVTQSSRYLVKRTGEKVFLECVQDMDHENMFWYRQDPGLGLRLIYFSYDVKMKEKGDIPEGYSVSREKKERFSLILESASTNQTSMYLCASSSRGDGKNIQYFGAGTRLSVL.

The gene calls are TRBV19 and TRBJ2-1, with 9 bases matching TRBD2. The CDR3 covers 15 residues. The junction had 5 bases not matched to a gene; V was cut back by 3 bases and J by 5 bases. Germline V gene data show CDR1 as LNHDA and CDR2 as SQIVND (reference sequence). CDR3 in DNA: TGTGCCAGTAGTATTAGCGGGGGCGCCCACAATGAGCAGTTCTTC. It encodes CASSISGGAHNEQFF.

This chain connects TRBV5-1 to TRBJ2-1, with D possibly matching TRBD2 (5 bases). In germline, CDR1 is SGHRS, CDR2 YFSETQ. V lost 0 bases, J lost 2 bases, and 12 bases lay in between. The CDR3 spans 16 residues. This chain's CDR3 is CASSLGGSATYNEQFF. The CDR3 nucleotides are TGCGCCAGCAGCTTGGGCGGTAGCGCGACCTACAATGAGCAGTTCTTC.

The chain is built from TRBV18 and TRBJ2-4; D is uncertain. This CDR3 comprises 14 residues. V was pared by 2 bases and J by 3 bases, with 8 bases between. Germline loops: CDR1 KGHSH, CDR2 LQKENI. The CDR3 DNA sequence: TGTGCCAGCTCACCAGGGCAGGACAAAAACATTCAGTACTTC. Amino acids: CASSPGQDKNIQYF.

The chain combines TRBV7-2 with TRBJ1-2, with 8 bases that match TRBD1. CDR1 is SGHTA, CDR2 FQGNSA, per germline. V trimming: 2 bases; J trimming: 3 bases; junction bases outside the gene matches: 5. The CDR3 covers 15 residues. The CDR3 is CASSLRAGGDYGYTF. The CDR3, as DNA: TGTGCCAGCAGCTTAAGGGCAGGGGGCGACTATGGCTACACCTTC.

The V gene is TRBV10-3, the J gene TRBJ2-2; D is unclear. Germline lookup yields CDR1 ENHRY and CDR2 SYGVKD. CDR3 length: 12 residues. Trimming removed 4 bases from V and 2 bases from J, with 2 bases in between. Here the CDR3 reads CAISVNTGELFF. CDR3 bases: TGTGCCATCAGTGTAAACACCGGGGAGCTGTTTTTT.

The gene calls are TRBV5-6 and TRBJ2-1; 9 bases line up with TRBD2. The CDR3 sequence is 17 residues long. With V trimmed by 0 bases and J by 0 bases, 4 bases remained unmatched. The V gene's germline CDR1 is SGHDT and CDR2 YYEEEE. CDR3 sequence: CASSLGYSGGSYNEQFF. In nucleotides, the CDR3 is TGTGCCAGCAGCTTGGGATATAGCGGGGGCTCCTACAATGAGCAGTTCTTC. The full variable domain, its missing parts supplied by reference TRBV5-6 and TRBJ2-1, is DAGVTQSPTHLIKTRGQQVTLRCSPKSGHDTVSWYQQALGQGPQFIFQYYEEEERQRGNFPDRFSGHQFPNYSSELNVNALLLGDSALYLCASSLGYSGGSYNEQFFGPGTRLTVL.

V usage is TRBV6-5 and J usage is TRBJ2-3; a possible D gene is TRBD1 (5 bases). The CDR3 covers 14 residues. V was cut by 5 bases and J by 7 bases, with 16 bases left in between. The germline V gene encodes CDR1 MNHEY and CDR2 SVGAGI. This chain's CDR3 is CASSTQGSVNTQYF. CDR3 bases: TGTGCCAGCAGTACCCAGGGCTCGGTAAATACGCAGTATTTT.

The chain uses TRBV27 and TRBJ1-1, with unresolved D. The CDR3 consists of 14 residues. Between the trimmed V and J ends, which lost 3 bases and 5 bases, there was a span of 13 bases. Germline loops: CDR1 MNHEY, CDR2 SMNVEV (reference sequence). The CDR3 coding sequence is TGTGCCAGCAGTTTGCTGGGCATGAGTACTGAAGCTTTCTTT. Its protein product is CASSLLGMSTEAFF.

This clone was recorded only once. A much larger clonotype is one base distant, so this may be a read error. The rearrangement uses TRBV3-1 (or the pseudogene TRBV3-2) and TRBJ1-1, with D possibly TRBD1 on 6 matching bases. Germline values: CDR1 LGHDT, CDR2 YNNKEL (reference sequence). This CDR3 contains 13 residues. Between the trimmed V and J ends, which lost 4 bases and 1 base, there was a span of 7 bases. CDR3 loop: CASSRTENTEAFF. In DNA form, the CDR3 reads TGTGCCAGCAGCCGGACAGAGAACACTGAAGCTTTCTTT.

The chain links TRBV5-4 to TRBJ1-2; 7 nucleotides align to TRBD1. In germline, CDR1 is SGHNT, CDR2 YYREEE (reference sequence). V dropped 4 bases and J dropped 4; count of bases not matched to a gene: 10. CDR3 length: 15 amino acids. The CDR3: CASSRDSSSLYGYTF. CDR3 in DNA: TGTGCCAGCAGCCGGGACAGTTCCTCCCTCTATGGCTACACCTTC. The full variable domain, rest sourced from reference TRBV5-4 and TRBJ1-2, is ETGVTQSPTHLIKTRGQQVTLRCSSQSGHNTVSWYQQALGQGPQFIFQYYREEENGRGNFPPRFSGLQFPNYSSELNVNALELDDSALYLCASSRDSSSLYGYTFGSGTRLTVV.

The chain combines TRBV27 with TRBJ2-1, with TRBD2 matching over 12 bases. Germline V gene sequence: CDR1 MNHEY, CDR2 SMNVEV (reference sequence). Trimming took 7 bases from V and 4 from J; bases not matched to a gene: 5. The CDR3 length is 15 residues. The CDR3 reads CASKLLAGGYNEQFF. In DNA form, the CDR3 reads TGTGCCAGCAAGCTACTAGCGGGAGGTTACAATGAGCAGTTCTTC.